This T cell receptor beta chain appears in the sequencing data of a study of T cell changes during pregnancy in multiple sclerosis. The V end was cut by 0 bases, the J end by 7 bases, with 2 bases between. The germline CDR1 and CDR2 sequences are SGHRS and YFSETQ. This CDR3 comprises 11 residues. Assay: immunoSEQ multiplex PCR; the TCRdb copy retains only in-frame clones and omits some. The sample yields some 60,000 clones, about 94% seen once. Sample: CD4+ T cells from peripheral blood mononuclear cells, taken before pregnancy. The V and J genes are TRBV5-1 and TRBJ2-1; D gene uncertain. This TCR was recovered from a female donor with multiple sclerosis, enrolled in a pregnancy study. CDR3 in amino acids: CASSLANEQFF. For the CDR3, the DNA is TGCGCCAGCAGCTTGGCGAATGAGCAGTTCTTC.